The 28 T cell receptor beta chains below come from one sample, sequenced in a study of T cells in Graves' hyperthyroidism and ophthalmopathy. From RNA transcripts, TCR beta CDR3 regions were amplified. A set of HTBI primers served as the primers for a first-round RT-PCR of the TCR CDR3. A single record per CDR3 protein comes from TCRdb applying MiXCR to the multiplex PCR reads. The sample shows hundreds of thousands of distinct CDR3 sequences, around 14% of them seen only once. The sequencing input was blood. These receptors were obtained from a woman aged 18-30 years with Graves' hyperthyroidism.

The chain is built from TRBV7-2 and TRBJ1-1; D uncertain. CDR3 length equals 15 residues. CDR1 SGHTA and CDR2 FQGNSA come from the germline V gene. The ends were cut back, 5 bases at V and 1 base at J, with 14 bases in the middle. CDR3 protein: CASSDPREGNTEAFF. CDR3 DNA sequence: TGTGCCAGCAGCGACCCGAGGGAGGGGAACACTGAAGCTTTCTTT.

V gene TRBV5-1 combines with J gene TRBJ2-3, with 10 bases that match TRBD2. The CDR3 sequence is 16 residues long. With V trimmed by 4 bases and J by 5 bases, 10 bases remained unmatched. CDR1 and CDR2 from the germline V gene are SGHRS and YFSETQ. Here the CDR3 DNA reads TGCGCCAGCAGCATACAAAGCGGGGGGGCCCAAGATACGCAGTATTTT. This sequence encodes CASSIQSGGAQDTQYF.

The chain carries TRBV20-1 and TRBJ2-7, with a tentative D call TRBD1 (6 bases). The V gene's germline CDR1 is DFQATT and CDR2 SNEGSKA (reference sequence). This CDR3 region has 15 residues. The V end was cut by 1 base, the J end by 5 bases, with 18 bases between. The DNA for the CDR3 is TGCAGTGCTAGAGCACTTACAGGGTGGGGGAACGAGCAGTACTTC. This gives the protein CSARALTGWGNEQYF.

This clonotype was detected many times. The V and J genes are TRBV7-2 and TRBJ2-7, with D maybe TRBD1 (5 bases). CDR3 length: 14 amino acids. Germline lookup yields CDR1 SGHTA and CDR2 FQGNSA. With 5 bases removed from V and 2 bases from J, the gap between germline ends came to 13 bases. In DNA, the CDR3 is TGTGCCAGCAGCGTAGGACAAGCCACCTACGAGCAGTACTTC. Amino acid sequence: CASSVGQATYEQYF.

This clonotype was detected many times. The V gene is TRBV24-1, the J gene TRBJ2-4, with D maybe TRBD2 (5 bases). The CDR3 consists of 13 residues. Germline CDR1 and CDR2: KGHDR and SFDVKD. The V end lost 9 bases, the J end lost 0 bases, and 8 bases lay between the germline ends. CDR3 region: CATAGVAKNIQYF. The CDR3 nucleotides are TGTGCCACCGCCGGGGTAGCCAAAAACATTCAGTACTTC.

This clonotype was observed many times. The chain combines TRBV11-2 with TRBJ2-3; D gene unclear. V lost 0 bases and J 2 bases, leaving 9 bases between the germline ends. Per germline, CDR1 SGHAT and CDR2 FQNNGV. The CDR3 has 15 amino acids. CDR3 coding DNA: TGTGCCAGCAGCTTAGATCTGCCTCCCACAGATACGCAGTATTTT. Translating gives CASSLDLPPTDTQYF.

This rearrangement joins TRBV6-1 to TRBJ1-1; no definite D call. CDR1 is MNHNS and CDR2 is SASEGT in the germline V gene. V shed 6 bases and J shed 2 bases, with 19 bases lying between them. This CDR3 comprises 16 residues. CDR3 sequence: CASRQIGGRRNTEAFF. Written as DNA, the CDR3 is TGTGCCAGCAGACAGATCGGAGGACGGAGAAACACTGAAGCTTTCTTT.

This clonotype was counted many times. The V call is TRBV28, the J call TRBJ2-5; 9 bases fit TRBD1. The CDR3 has 16 amino acids. The germline V gene has CDR1 MDHEN and CDR2 SYDVKM. V dropped 8 bases and J dropped 1; count of bases not matched to a gene: 11. The CDR3 region is CASALGGTGPQETQYF. The CDR3 DNA sequence: TGTGCCAGCGCGTTAGGGGGGACAGGGCCCCAAGAGACCCAGTACTTC.

This clonotype was detected ten times or more. The gene calls are TRBV18 and TRBJ2-1; 11 bases agree with TRBD2. CDR1 and CDR2 from the germline V gene are KGHSH and LQKENI. This CDR3 has 15 residues. V shed 6 bases, J shed 8 bases, and the junction held 9 bases outside the gene matches. The DNA for the CDR3 is TGTGCCAGCTCGATAGCGGGAGGGCCCGGGGATGAGCAGTTCTTC. Protein product: CASSIAGGPGDEQFF.

Many counts were recorded for this clonotype. The chain carries TRBV12-3 or TRBV12-4 and TRBJ2-1; 7 nucleotides line up with TRBD2. CDR3 size: 15 residues. J gave up 5 bases and V 2 bases, and 6 bases lay outside the gene matches. CDR3 DNA sequence: TGTGCCAGCAGTTTAAGACTAGCCCACGACAATGAGCAGTTCTTC. Translation: CASSLRLAHDNEQFF.

This chain joins TRBV5-1 and TRBJ1-1; D is unclear. V lost 0 bases to trimming and J lost 1 base, with 16 bases between them. Germline V lookup: CDR1 SGHRS, CDR2 YFSETQ. CDR3 length: 17 residues. Here the CDR3 reads CASSLVMGASTNTEAFF. The CDR3 nucleotides are TGCGCCAGCAGCTTGGTGATGGGCGCATCCACGAACACTGAAGCTTTCTTT.

The V gene is TRBV19, the J gene TRBJ2-6; D not resolved. Germline V lookup: CDR1 LNHDA, CDR2 SQIVND (reference sequence). This CDR3 region has 15 residues. V was shortened by 6 bases and J by 0 bases, with 9 bases between the two germline ends. The CDR3 loop reads CASSMAASGANVLTF. CDR3 nucleotide sequence: TGTGCCAGTAGCATGGCGGCCTCTGGGGCCAACGTCCTGACTTTC. The full variable domain, rest sourced from reference TRBV19 and TRBJ2-6, is DGGITQSPKYLFRKEGQNVTLSCEQNLNHDAMYWYRQDPGQGLRLIYYSQIVNDFQKGDIAEGYSVSREKKESFPLTVTSAQKNPTAFYLCASSMAASGANVLTFGAGSRLTVL.

This clonotype has at least ten counts. The chain joins TRBV28 to TRBJ1-2; 9 bases agree with TRBD1. CDR3 length equals 15 residues. Germline V CDR1 and CDR2: MDHEN, SYDVKM. The V segment lost 6 bases and the J segment 4 bases; nucleotides outside the gene matches: 9. The CDR3 loop reads CASSLGQGSAYGYTF. Here the CDR3 DNA reads TGTGCCAGCAGCCTAGGACAGGGGTCCGCCTATGGCTACACCTTC.

In this sample, this clonotype turned up many times. The chain joins TRBV28 to TRBJ2-2; D remains unclear. The CDR3 sequence is 14 residues long. CDR1 and CDR2 (germline): MDHEN, SYDVKM. V gave up 4 bases and J gave up 2 bases, with 8 bases separating them. CDR3 protein: CASSSTLNTGELFF. CDR3 nucleotide sequence: TGTGCCAGCAGTTCTACTCTAAACACCGGGGAGCTGTTTTTT.

Only a few counts were recorded for this clonotype. The chain links TRBV20-1 to TRBJ2-1, with D perhaps being TRBD1 or TRBD2 (6 bases each). Germline V gene lookup returns CDR1 DFQATT and CDR2 SNEGSKA (reference sequence). The V and J ends lost 3 bases and 6 bases respectively, with 12 bases between them. The CDR3 extends over 13 amino acids. The CDR3 is CSARGGAFNEQFF. In nucleotides, the CDR3 is TGCAGTGCTAGGGGGGGCGCGTTCAATGAGCAGTTCTTC.

This clonotype came up a few times. The rearrangement joins TRBV4-1 to TRBJ1-5, with 8 bases aligning to TRBD1. Germline loops: CDR1 MGHRA, CDR2 YSYEKL. The ends lost 4 bases at V and 4 bases at J; junction bases unmatched: 9. The CDR3 extends over 16 amino acids. In DNA, the CDR3 is TGCGCCAGCAGCCGGGCCGATCGACAGGGGAATCAGCCCCAGCATTTT. The encoded protein is CASSRADRQGNQPQHF.

This clonotype was found many times. V usage is TRBV28 and J usage is TRBJ2-7, with D perhaps TRBD2 (5 bases). This CDR3 is built from 16 residues. Germline CDR1 MDHEN, CDR2 SYDVKM. Trimming removed 3 bases at V and 0 bases at J, with 15 bases between. The CDR3 spells CASSFFSAPSSYEQYF. Here the CDR3 DNA reads TGTGCCAGCAGTTTTTTTAGCGCGCCGAGCTCCTACGAGCAGTACTTC.

This clonotype has ten or more counts. The gene calls are TRBV12-3 or TRBV12-4 and TRBJ2-2; weak D call: TRBD1 (6 bases). Trimming pared 2 bases from V and 6 bases from J, leaving 10 bases between. There are 14 residues in the CDR3. The CDR3 region has the DNA TGTGCCAGCAGTTTATTGGGGGCACCCGGGGAGCTGTTTTTT. It is translated as CASSLLGAPGELFF.

This clonotype was seen many times. This sequence joins TRBV2 and TRBJ1-4; D uncertain. This CDR3 region has 16 residues. Trimming cost V 8 bases and J 3 bases, with 19 bases left between them. Germline V CDR1 and CDR2: SNHLY, FYNNEI. The CDR3: CASVWASPSANEKLFF. The CDR3 nucleotides read TGTGCCAGCGTATGGGCCAGCCCCTCAGCTAATGAAAAACTGTTTTTT.

The table lists this clonotype with a few counts. This chain connects TRBV4-2 to TRBJ2-5; 8 bases agree with TRBD2. Unmatched junction bases numbered 6, after V lost 1 base and J lost 5 bases. The CDR3 has 15 amino acids. Germline-derived CDR1 and CDR2 are LGHNA and YNFKEQ. The CDR3 coding sequence is TGTGCCAGCAGCCAAGGGGGTAGCGGGGTGGAGACCCAGTACTTC. Its translation is CASSQGGSGVETQYF.

This clonotype appeared many times. The chain recombines TRBV7-3 with TRBJ2-1, with D hard to call. Germline values: CDR1 SGHTA, CDR2 FQGTGA. This CDR3 is 14 amino acids long. The V end was cut by 8 bases, the J end by 8 bases, with 19 bases between. The CDR3 nucleotides read TGTGCCAGCGCCGTATTGGGCAGTAAGGATGAGCAGTTCTTC. It translates to CASAVLGSKDEQFF.

This clonotype was seen at least ten times. The chain has TRBV7-2 and TRBJ2-1; the match to TRBD2 covers 13 bases. J gave up 0 bases and V 7 bases, and 3 bases lay outside the gene matches. This CDR3 region has 16 residues. Germline CDR1 SGHTA, CDR2 FQGNSA. DNA for the CDR3: TGTGCCAGCACCAGGACTAGCGGGGGCTCCTACAATGAGCAGTTCTTC. This encodes CASTRTSGGSYNEQFF. Based on the CDR3 plus reference TRBV7-2 and TRBJ2-1, the full variable domain is GAGVSQSPSNKVTEKGKDVELRCDPISGHTALYWYRQSLGQGLEFLIYFQGNSAPDKSGLPSDRFSAERTGGSVSTLTIQRTQQEDSAVYLCASTRTSGGSYNEQFFGPGTRLTVL.

This chain joins TRBV20-1 and TRBJ1-3, with 7 bases aligning to TRBD1. CDR3 length equals 14 residues. Germline V lookup: CDR1 DFQATT, CDR2 SNEGSKA (reference sequence). J lost 0 bases, V lost 7 bases, and 6 bases had no gene match. Here the CDR3 reads CSVPDRYSGNTIYF. The CDR3 coding sequence is TGCAGTGTCCCGGACAGGTACTCTGGAAACACCATATATTTT.

This clonotype was found many times. In DNA form, the CDR3 reads TGTGCCAGCAGCCCTGGACTAGCGGGGGTCACAGATACGCAGTATTTT. This codes for CASSPGLAGVTDTQYF. This chain connects TRBV7-9 to TRBJ2-3; TRBD2 aligns across 13 bases. The CDR3 contains 16 residues. Germline V gene lookup returns CDR1 SEHNR and CDR2 FQNEAQ (reference sequence). V shed 5 bases and J 2 bases; nucleotides not matched to a gene: 4.

The chain is built from TRBV20-1 and TRBJ2-1; 9 bases map to TRBD2. The germline CDR1 and CDR2 sequences are DFQATT and SNEGSKA (reference sequence). The CDR3 consists of 15 residues. Trimming removed 1 base from V and 3 bases from J; junction bases left unmatched: 4. CDR3 sequence (DNA): TGCAGTGCTAGAGGCGGGACTAGCTACTACAATGAGCAGTTCTTC. Translating it yields CSARGGTSYYNEQFF.

This clonotype was recorded a few times. The chain recombines TRBV24-1 with TRBJ1-1; D is uncertain. This CDR3 contains 12 residues. V was clipped by 6 bases and J by 8 bases, with 12 bases between them. The germline gives CDR1 KGHDR, CDR2 SFDVKD. The CDR3 sequence is CATSQVPGEAFF. CDR3 in DNA: TGTGCCACCAGTCAAGTTCCGGGAGAAGCTTTCTTT.

This clonotype occurred a few times. CDR3 amino acids: CASRSVGVHVAKNIQYF. In DNA, the CDR3 is TGTGCCAGCCGTAGCGTGGGAGTTCATGTGGCCAAAAACATTCAGTACTTC. This sequence joins TRBV6-1 and TRBJ2-4; D perhaps matches TRBD2 (5 bases). The CDR3 covers 17 residues. In germline, CDR1 is MNHNS, CDR2 SASEGT. The V end was cut by 8 bases, the J end by 1 base, with 21 bases between.

This clonotype has a count of ten or more. This sequence joins TRBV6-1 and TRBJ1-1, with D possibly being TRBD1 (5 bases). The CDR3 is made up of 12 amino acids. Germline CDR1 is MNHNS and CDR2 is SASEGT. V lost 8 bases, J lost 3 bases, and 10 bases lay in between. The CDR3 DNA follows: TGTGCCAGCCTTGGGGCATACACTGAAGCTTTCTTT. It codes for CASLGAYTEAFF.